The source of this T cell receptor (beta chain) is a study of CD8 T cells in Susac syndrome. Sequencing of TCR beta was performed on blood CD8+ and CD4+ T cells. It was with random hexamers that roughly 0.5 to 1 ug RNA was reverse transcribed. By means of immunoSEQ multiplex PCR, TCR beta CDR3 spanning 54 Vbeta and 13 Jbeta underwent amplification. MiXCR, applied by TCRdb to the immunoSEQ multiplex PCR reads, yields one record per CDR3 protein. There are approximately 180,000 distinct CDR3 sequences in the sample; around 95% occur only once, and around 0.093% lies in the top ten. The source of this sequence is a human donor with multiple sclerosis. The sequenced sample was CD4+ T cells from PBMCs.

The chain's CDR3 is CASSRPGQGRYYGYTF. In DNA, the CDR3 is TGTGCCAGCAGTCGACCGGGACAGGGGCGGTACTATGGCTACACCTTC. This chain joins TRBV6-1 and TRBJ1-2; 10 bases are shared with TRBD1. This CDR3 has 16 amino acids. Trimming removed 5 bases from V and 3 bases from J; junction bases left unmatched: 9. Germline V gene sequence: CDR1 MNHNS, CDR2 SASEGT.